Presented here are 3 T cell receptor beta chains from one specimen sequenced in a study of memory CD4+ T cells and cytomegalovirus serostatus. Single viable CD3+CD4+CD8-CD45RO+ cells were sorted as the memory CD4+ T cells. Method: immunoSEQ multiplex PCR; TCRdb's copy keeps in-frame clones and lacks some. The sample shows under 55,000 clones, about 80% of them seen only once. Sequenced: memory CD4+ T cells from blood. Receptors originate from an adult in good health and CMV-seronegative.

This sequence joins TRBV4-1 and TRBJ2-1, with TRBD1 matching over 10 bases. The CDR3 has 18 amino acids. Germline-derived CDR1 and CDR2 are MGHRA and YSYEKL. The trim removed 3 bases at V and 6 bases at J, leaving 14 bases unmatched. CDR3 coding DNA: TGCGCCAGCAGCCACCCGGGCACCGGGACAGGGGCTTTCAATGAGCAGTTCTTC. As protein: CASSHPGTGTGAFNEQFF.

The chain is built from TRBV7-9 and TRBJ2-2; TRBD2 matches at 7 bases. V was clipped by 0 bases and J by 4 bases; unmatched bases: 11. The CDR3 has 18 amino acids. CDR1 is SEHNR, CDR2 FQNEAQ, per germline (reference sequence). CDR3 sequence (DNA): TGTGCCAGCAGCTTAGCGCGGAATAGCGGGCGACTCACCGGGGAGCTGTTTTTT. Protein sequence: CASSLARNSGRLTGELFF. Looking up the rest from reference TRBV7-9 and TRBJ2-2 gives the full variable domain: DTGVSQNPRHKITKRGQNVTFRCDPISEHNRLYWYRQTLGQGPEFLTYFQNEAQLEKSRLLSDRFSAERPKGSFSTLEIQRTEQGDSAMYLCASSLARNSGRLTGELFFGEGSRLTVL.

The CDR3 here is CASSPPWGSSTDTQYF. The CDR3, as DNA: TGTGCCAGCTCACCACCGTGGGGTTCTAGCACAGATACGCAGTATTTT. This chain links TRBV18 with TRBJ2-3; D unresolved. CDR3 length equals 16 residues. The V and J ends lost 0 bases and 0 bases respectively, with 10 bases between them. Germline values: CDR1 KGHSH, CDR2 LQKENI.